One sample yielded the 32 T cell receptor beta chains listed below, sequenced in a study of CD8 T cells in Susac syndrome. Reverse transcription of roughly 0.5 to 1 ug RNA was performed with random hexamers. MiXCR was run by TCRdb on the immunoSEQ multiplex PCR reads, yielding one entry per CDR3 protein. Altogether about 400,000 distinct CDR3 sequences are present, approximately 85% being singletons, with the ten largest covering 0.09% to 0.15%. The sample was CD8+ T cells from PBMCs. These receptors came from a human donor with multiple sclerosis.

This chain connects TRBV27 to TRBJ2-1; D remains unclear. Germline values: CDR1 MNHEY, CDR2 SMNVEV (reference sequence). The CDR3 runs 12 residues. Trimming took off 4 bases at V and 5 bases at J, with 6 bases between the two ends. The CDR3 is CASSSGHNEQFF. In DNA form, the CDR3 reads TGTGCCAGCAGTTCTGGGCACAATGAGCAGTTCTTC.

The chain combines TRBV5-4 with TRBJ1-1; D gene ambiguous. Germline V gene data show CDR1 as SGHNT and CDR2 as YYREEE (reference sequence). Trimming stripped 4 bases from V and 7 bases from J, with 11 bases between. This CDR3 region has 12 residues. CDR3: CASSDSGFEAFF. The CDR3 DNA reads TGTGCCAGCAGCGATTCGGGATTTGAAGCTTTCTTT. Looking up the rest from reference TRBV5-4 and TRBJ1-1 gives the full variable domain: ETGVTQSPTHLIKTRGQQVTLRCSSQSGHNTVSWYQQALGQGPQFIFQYYREEENGRGNFPPRFSGLQFPNYSSELNVNALELDDSALYLCASSDSGFEAFFGQGTRLTVV.

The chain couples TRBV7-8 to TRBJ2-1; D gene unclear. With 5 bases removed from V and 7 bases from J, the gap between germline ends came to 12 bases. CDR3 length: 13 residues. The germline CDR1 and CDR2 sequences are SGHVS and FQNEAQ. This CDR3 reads CASSPTVSNEQFF. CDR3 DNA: TGTGCCAGCAGCCCGACGGTCTCTAATGAGCAGTTCTTC.

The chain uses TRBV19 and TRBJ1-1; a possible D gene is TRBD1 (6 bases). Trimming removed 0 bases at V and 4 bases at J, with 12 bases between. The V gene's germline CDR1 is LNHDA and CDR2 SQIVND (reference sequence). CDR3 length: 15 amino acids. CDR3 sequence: CASSIDEGVGTEAFF. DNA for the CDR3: TGTGCCAGTAGTATAGATGAGGGGGTTGGCACTGAAGCTTTCTTT.

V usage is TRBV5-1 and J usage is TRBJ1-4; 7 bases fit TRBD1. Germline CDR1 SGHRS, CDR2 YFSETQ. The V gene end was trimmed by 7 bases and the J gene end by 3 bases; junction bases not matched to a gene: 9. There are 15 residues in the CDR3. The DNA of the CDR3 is TGCGCCAGCCGGTATCCGGGACAGCCTAATGAAAAACTGTTTTTT. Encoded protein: CASRYPGQPNEKLFF. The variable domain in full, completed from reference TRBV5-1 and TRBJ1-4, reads KAGVTQTPRYLIKTRGQQVTLSCSPISGHRSVSWYQQTPGQGLQFLFEYFSETQRNKGNFPGRFSGRQFSNSRSEMNVSTLELGDSALYLCASRYPGQPNEKLFFGSGTQLSVL.

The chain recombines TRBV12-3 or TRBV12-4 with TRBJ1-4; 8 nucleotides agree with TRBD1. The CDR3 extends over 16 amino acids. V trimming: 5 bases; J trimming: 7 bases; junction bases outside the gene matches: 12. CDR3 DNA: TGTGCCAGCAGTCCTACCGAGACAGGGGTGGGTGAAAAACTGTTTTTT. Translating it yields CASSPTETGVGEKLFF.

The CDR3 protein is CASSPTGGRYNEQFF. The CDR3 DNA is TGTGCCAGCAGCCCGACAGGGGGCCGATACAATGAGCAGTTCTTC. This chain links TRBV5-5 with TRBJ2-1; TRBD1 matches 10 bases. The CDR3 is 15 residues long. Germline-derived CDR1 and CDR2 are SGHKS and YYEKEE (reference sequence). J lost 4 bases, V lost 4 bases, and 5 bases had no gene match.

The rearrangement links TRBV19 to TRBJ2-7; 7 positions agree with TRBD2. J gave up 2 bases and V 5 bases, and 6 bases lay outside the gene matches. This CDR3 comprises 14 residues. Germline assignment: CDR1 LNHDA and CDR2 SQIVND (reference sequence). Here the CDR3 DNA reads TGTGCCAGTAGTCCGGGAGGACTAGCCTACGAGCAGTACTTC. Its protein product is CASSPGGLAYEQYF.

CDR3 coding DNA: TGTGCCAGCAGCTTAGTAGGGCAGGCGGCTGAAGCTTTCTTT. Translation gives CASSLVGQAAEAFF. The chain combines TRBV7-9 with TRBJ1-1; no definite D call. The ends were cut back, 1 base at V and 6 bases at J, with 12 bases in the middle. The CDR3 is 14 amino acids. In germline, CDR1 is SEHNR, CDR2 FQNEAQ (reference sequence).

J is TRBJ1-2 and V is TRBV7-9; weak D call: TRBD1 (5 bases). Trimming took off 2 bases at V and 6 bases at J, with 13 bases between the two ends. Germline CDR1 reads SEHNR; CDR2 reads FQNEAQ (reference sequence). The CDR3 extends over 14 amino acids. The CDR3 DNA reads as TGTGCCAGCAGCTTAACTGGGACCGAGAATGGCTACACCTTC. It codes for CASSLTGTENGYTF. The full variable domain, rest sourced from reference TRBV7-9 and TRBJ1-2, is DTGVSQNPRHKITKRGQNVTFRCDPISEHNRLYWYRQTLGQGPEFLTYFQNEAQLEKSRLLSDRFSAERPKGSFSTLEIQRTEQGDSAMYLCASSLTGTENGYTFGSGTRLTVV.

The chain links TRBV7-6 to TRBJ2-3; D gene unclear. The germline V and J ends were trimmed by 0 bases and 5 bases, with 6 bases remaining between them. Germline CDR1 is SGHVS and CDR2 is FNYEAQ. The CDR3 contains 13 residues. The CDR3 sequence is CASSLAPRDTQYF. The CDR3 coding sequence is TGTGCCAGCAGCTTAGCCCCACGAGATACGCAGTATTTT.

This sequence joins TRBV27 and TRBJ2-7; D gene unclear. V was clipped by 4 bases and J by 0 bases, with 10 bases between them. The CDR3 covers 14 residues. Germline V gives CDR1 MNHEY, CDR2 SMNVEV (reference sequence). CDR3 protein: CASSYFDASYEQYF. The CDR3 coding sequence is TGTGCCAGCAGTTATTTTGATGCCTCCTACGAGCAGTACTTC.

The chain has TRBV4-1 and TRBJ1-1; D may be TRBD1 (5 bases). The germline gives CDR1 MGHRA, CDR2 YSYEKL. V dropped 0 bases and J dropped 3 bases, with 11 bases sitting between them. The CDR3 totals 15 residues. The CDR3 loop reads CASSQDPGRDTEAFF. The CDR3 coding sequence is TGCGCCAGCAGCCAAGACCCAGGGAGGGACACTGAAGCTTTCTTT.

This CDR3 is CASSQEWRDTEAFF. In DNA, the CDR3 is TGCGCCAGCAGCCAAGAATGGAGGGACACTGAAGCTTTCTTT. The chain couples TRBV4-1 to TRBJ1-1; D is unclear. Trimming took 0 bases from V and 3 from J, leaving 8 bases between them. Per the germline V gene, CDR1 is MGHRA and CDR2 is YSYEKL. This CDR3 has 14 amino acids.

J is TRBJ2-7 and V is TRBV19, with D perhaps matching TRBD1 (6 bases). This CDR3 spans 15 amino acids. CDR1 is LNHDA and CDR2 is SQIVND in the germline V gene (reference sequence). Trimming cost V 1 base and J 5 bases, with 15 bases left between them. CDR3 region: CASSIAVARGHEQYF. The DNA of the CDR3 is TGTGCCAGTAGTATAGCCGTCGCCAGGGGCCACGAGCAGTACTTC.

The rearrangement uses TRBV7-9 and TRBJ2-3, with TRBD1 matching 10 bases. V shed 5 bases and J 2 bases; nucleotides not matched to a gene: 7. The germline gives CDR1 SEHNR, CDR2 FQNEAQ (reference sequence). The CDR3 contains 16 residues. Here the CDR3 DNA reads TGTGCCAGCAGCCCGGCCGGGACAGGGGACACAGATACGCAGTATTTT. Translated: CASSPAGTGDTDTQYF.

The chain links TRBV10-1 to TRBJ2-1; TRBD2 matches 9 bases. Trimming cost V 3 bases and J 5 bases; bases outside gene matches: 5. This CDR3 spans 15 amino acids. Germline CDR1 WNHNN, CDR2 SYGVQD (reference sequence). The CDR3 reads CASSEGAGGNNEQFF. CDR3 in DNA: TGCGCCAGCAGTGAAGGAGCGGGGGGAAACAATGAGCAGTTCTTC.

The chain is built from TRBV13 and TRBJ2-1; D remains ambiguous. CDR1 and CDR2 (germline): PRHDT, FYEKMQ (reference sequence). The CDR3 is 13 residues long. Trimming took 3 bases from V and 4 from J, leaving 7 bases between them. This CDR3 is CASSFRQYNEQFF. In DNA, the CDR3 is TGTGCCAGCAGCTTTCGGCAGTACAATGAGCAGTTCTTC.

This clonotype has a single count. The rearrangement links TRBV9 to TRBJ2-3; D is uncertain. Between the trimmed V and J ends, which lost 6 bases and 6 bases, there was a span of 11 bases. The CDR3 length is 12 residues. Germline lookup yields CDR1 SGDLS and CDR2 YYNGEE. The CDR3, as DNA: TGTGCCAGCACCTCCTTGGGGGATACGCAGTATTTT. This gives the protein CASTSLGDTQYF.

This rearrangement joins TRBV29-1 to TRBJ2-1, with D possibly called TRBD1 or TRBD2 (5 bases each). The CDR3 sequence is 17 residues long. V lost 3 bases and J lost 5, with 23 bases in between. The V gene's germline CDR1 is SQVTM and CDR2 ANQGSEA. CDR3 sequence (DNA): TGCAGCGTTGACGAGTATATGACTAATGGGGGTGACAATGAGCAGTTCTTC. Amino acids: CSVDEYMTNGGDNEQFF.

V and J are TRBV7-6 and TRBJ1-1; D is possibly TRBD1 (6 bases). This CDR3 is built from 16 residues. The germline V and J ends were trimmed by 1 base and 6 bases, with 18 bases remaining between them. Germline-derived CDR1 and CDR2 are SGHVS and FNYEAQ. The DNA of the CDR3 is TGTGCCAGCAGCTTAGTCCGGGGGCTGATATACGCTGAAGCTTTCTTT. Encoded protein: CASSLVRGLIYAEAFF.

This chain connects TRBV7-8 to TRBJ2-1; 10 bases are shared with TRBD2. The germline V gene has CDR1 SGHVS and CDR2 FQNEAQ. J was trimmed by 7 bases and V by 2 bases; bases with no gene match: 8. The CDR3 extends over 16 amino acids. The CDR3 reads CASSLYLRTSGNEQFF. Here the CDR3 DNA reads TGTGCCAGCAGCTTATACCTCCGGACTAGCGGAAATGAGCAGTTCTTC.

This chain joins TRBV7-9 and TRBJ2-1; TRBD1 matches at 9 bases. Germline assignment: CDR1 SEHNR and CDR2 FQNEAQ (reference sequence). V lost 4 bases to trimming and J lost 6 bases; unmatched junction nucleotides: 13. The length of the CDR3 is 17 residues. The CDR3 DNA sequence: TGTGCCAGCAGCTCGAACGTACTGGGACAGGGAATCAATGAGCAGTTCTTC. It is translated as CASSSNVLGQGINEQFF.

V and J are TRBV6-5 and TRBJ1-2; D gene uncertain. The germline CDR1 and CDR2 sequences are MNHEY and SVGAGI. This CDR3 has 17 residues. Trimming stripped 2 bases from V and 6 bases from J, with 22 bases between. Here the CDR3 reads CASSYVPPRPGGNGYTF. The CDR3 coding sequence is TGTGCCAGCAGTTACGTCCCCCCGCGCCCAGGAGGGAATGGCTACACCTTC.

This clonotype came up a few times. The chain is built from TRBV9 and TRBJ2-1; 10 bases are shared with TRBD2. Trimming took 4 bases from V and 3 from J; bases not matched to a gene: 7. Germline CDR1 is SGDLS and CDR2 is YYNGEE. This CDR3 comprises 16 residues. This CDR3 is CASSPWTSGGYNEQFF. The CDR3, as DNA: TGTGCCAGCAGCCCCTGGACTAGCGGAGGCTACAATGAGCAGTTCTTC.

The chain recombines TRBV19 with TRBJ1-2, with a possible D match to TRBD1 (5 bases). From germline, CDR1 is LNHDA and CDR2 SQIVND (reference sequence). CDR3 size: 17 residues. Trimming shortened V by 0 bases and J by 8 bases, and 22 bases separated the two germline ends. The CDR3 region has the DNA TGTGCCAGTAGTATAGATCCGGCTGGACAACTGAGGGGCGGCTACACCTTC. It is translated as CASSIDPAGQLRGGYTF.

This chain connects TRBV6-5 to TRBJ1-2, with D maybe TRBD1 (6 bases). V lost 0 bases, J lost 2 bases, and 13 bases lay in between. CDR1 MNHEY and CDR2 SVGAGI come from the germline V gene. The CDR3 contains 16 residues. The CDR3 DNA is TGTGCCAGCAGTTACTCGAGTTACAGGGACAACTATGGCTACACCTTC. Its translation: CASSYSSYRDNYGYTF.

CDR3 protein: CASSFPGAYGYTF. As DNA, the CDR3 is TGTGCCAGCAGTTTTCCGGGGGCCTATGGCTACACCTTC. The chain has TRBV27 and TRBJ1-2, with D possibly matching TRBD1 (6 bases). The CDR3 runs 13 residues. V lost 3 bases, J lost 4 bases, and 9 bases lay in between. Germline-derived CDR1 and CDR2 are MNHEY and SMNVEV (reference sequence).

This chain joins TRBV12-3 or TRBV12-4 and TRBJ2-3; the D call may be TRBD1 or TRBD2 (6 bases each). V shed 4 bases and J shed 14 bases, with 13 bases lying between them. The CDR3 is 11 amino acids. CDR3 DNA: TGTGCCAGCAGTTCGATTTGGGGGGCGTATTTT. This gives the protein CASSSIWGAYF.

Here the CDR3 DNA reads TGTGCCAGCAGCCTGGAGGGCAGGGTCACTGAAGCTTTCTTT. Protein: CASSLEGRVTEAFF. The chain has TRBV7-9 and TRBJ1-1; D may be TRBD1 (5 bases). The CDR3 is 14 residues long. The V gene's germline CDR1 is SEHNR and CDR2 FQNEAQ (reference sequence). V gave up 5 bases and J gave up 4 bases, with 14 bases separating them.

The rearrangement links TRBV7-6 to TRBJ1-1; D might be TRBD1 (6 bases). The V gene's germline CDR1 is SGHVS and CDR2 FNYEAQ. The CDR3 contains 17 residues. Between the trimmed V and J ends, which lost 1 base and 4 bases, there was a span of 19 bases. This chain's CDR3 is CASSLEPGDGWITEAFF. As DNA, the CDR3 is TGTGCCAGCAGCTTAGAACCAGGGGATGGATGGATCACTGAAGCTTTCTTT.

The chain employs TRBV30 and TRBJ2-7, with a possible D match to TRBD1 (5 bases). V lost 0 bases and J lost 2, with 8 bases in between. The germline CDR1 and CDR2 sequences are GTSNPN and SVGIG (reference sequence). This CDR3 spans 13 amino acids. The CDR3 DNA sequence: TGTGCCTGGAGTGTAAGGGGCCCCTACGAGCAGTACTTC. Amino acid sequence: CAWSVRGPYEQYF.